This T cell receptor (beta chain) originates from a study of blood T cell repertoires in COVID-19. Turning to the study itself: Researchers got acute and convalescent COVID-19 samples from the United States, Italy and Spain. In each case, the material was cDNA or gDNA derived from T cells, B-cell-depleted T cells, or PBMCs.

V lost 3 bases, J lost 1 base, and 9 bases lay in between. Per germline, CDR1 MNHEY and CDR2 SMNVEV (reference sequence). This CDR3 comprises 14 residues. Original analysis: Reference gene primer amplification gave nucleated cell count estimates. Profiling relied on immunoSEQ multiplex PCR, and the TCRdb table lists in-frame clones only, not all of them. V and J calls and clone size are those listed in that table; D and trimming were worked out from the DNA. This sample has a few hundred thousand clones; around 92% occur once, and the top ten carry 5% to 7%. The chain employs TRBV27 and TRBJ1-1; D unresolved. Sequences were obtained from peripheral blood. The source of this sequence is a young man who had recovered from COVID-19. CDR3 protein: CASSLVSRNTEAFF. The CDR3 DNA reads as TGTGCCAGCAGTTTGGTGTCTAGGAACACTGAAGCTTTCTTT.